One T cell receptor (beta chain) is described in this entry. Its target is not known. Some clones are missing from TCRdb's copy, which holds only in-frame ones; the method was immunoSEQ multiplex PCR. The sample includes about 20,000 clones, about nine tenths of them seen just once. V lost 5 bases, J lost 4 bases, and 8 bases stayed unmatched. CDR1 and CDR2 from the germline V gene are SGHTA and FQGNSA. The CDR3 consists of 16 residues. This entry belongs to a study of T cells in localized non-small cell lung cancer. Study results and caveats: The study detected a median roughly 57 of the top 100 tumor clones in adjacent lung. Since sequencing was restricted to only one region of the tumor, intratumor heterogeneity remains a possibility. Uninvolved adjacent lung, not tumor, had the highest T cell clonality.

The TCR originated in a man between 40 and 70 years old with stage II squamous cell lung carcinoma. The J gene is TRBJ2-1, the V gene TRBV7-2; TRBD2 matches at 10 bases. This material consisted of PBMCs, taken before any cancer treatment. The CDR3 reads CASSPLAGRIYNEQFF. DNA of the CDR3: TGTGCCAGCAGCCCACTAGCGGGAAGAATTTACAATGAGCAGTTCTTC.